Following are 23 T cell receptor beta chains from one sample sequenced in a study of OX40 agonist ivuxolimab in advanced cancers. Sequencing was performed with immunoSEQ multiplex PCR; in TCRdb, only in-frame clones are kept and a portion is missing. The data contain 90,000 to 130,000 clones, approximately 89% of them singletons. Specimen: CD4+ or CD8+ T cells sorted from blood, collected in a trial of the OX40 agonist ivuxolimab. All receptors derive from an adult with an advanced solid tumor such as melanoma, head and neck, liver or kidney cancer.

V gene TRBV6-5 combines with J gene TRBJ2-7, with D possibly matching TRBD2 (6 bases). Per germline, CDR1 MNHEY and CDR2 SVGAGI. The V end was cut by 7 bases, the J end by 3 bases, with 13 bases between. CDR3 length: 13 amino acids. CDR3 sequence reads: CASTPGLYYEQYF. The CDR3 DNA is TGTGCCAGCACTCCGGGACTGTACTACGAGCAGTACTTC.

The chain joins TRBV5-4 to TRBJ2-6; D call uncertain. There are 17 residues in the CDR3. With 0 bases removed from V and 6 bases from J, the gap between germline ends came to 16 bases. From germline, CDR1 is SGHNT and CDR2 YYREEE (reference sequence). This CDR3 is CASSLDLNPVLANVLTF. CDR3 sequence (DNA): TGTGCCAGCAGCTTGGACCTTAATCCGGTATTGGCCAACGTCCTGACTTTC.

V and J are TRBV9 and TRBJ1-6; D might be TRBD1 (5 bases). Germline V gene lookup returns CDR1 SGDLS and CDR2 YYNGEE. V dropped 1 base and J dropped 9 bases, with 11 bases sitting between them. This CDR3 has 14 amino acids. Here the CDR3 reads CASSVTGTPSPLHF. The CDR3 DNA reads as TGTGCCAGCAGCGTAACCGGGACCCCTTCACCCCTCCACTTT.

This clone came up a few times. The chain joins TRBV4-1 to TRBJ1-1; no clear D. This CDR3 comprises 13 residues. V was shortened by 4 bases and J by 1 base, with 7 bases between the two germline ends. Germline V CDR1 and CDR2: MGHRA, YSYEKL. The CDR3 nucleotides are TGCGCCAGCAGCCGTCTTAGGAACACTGAAGCTTTCTTT. Amino acid sequence: CASSRLRNTEAFF.

The chain joins TRBV30 to TRBJ1-6; D possibly corresponds to TRBD1 (6 bases). CDR1 and CDR2 (germline): GTSNPN, SVGIG (reference sequence). The V end lost 3 bases, the J end lost 4 bases, and 13 bases lay between the germline ends. The CDR3 totals 15 residues. The CDR3 loop reads CAWRRGAVYNSPLHF. Written as DNA, the CDR3 is TGTGCCTGGAGACGGGGGGCGGTTTATAATTCACCCCTCCACTTT. The complete variable domain, with remaining parts taken from reference TRBV30 and TRBJ1-6, reads SQTIHQWPATLVQPVGSPLSLECTVEGTSNPNLYWYRQAAGRGLQLLFYSVGIGQISSEVPQNLSASRPQDRQFILSSKKLLLSDSGFYLCAWRRGAVYNSPLHFGNGTRLTVT.

The J gene is TRBJ2-1, the V gene TRBV27, with 10 bases lining up with TRBD2. The CDR3 is made up of 16 amino acids. V trimming: 7 bases; J trimming: 7 bases; junction bases outside the gene matches: 13. Germline values: CDR1 MNHEY, CDR2 SMNVEV (reference sequence). CDR3 nucleotides: TGTGCCAGCAAATCTTTGGGGAGCGGGGGGGGTAATGAGCAGTTCTTC. Protein: CASKSLGSGGGNEQFF.

This clone appeared once. The chain employs TRBV5-3 and TRBJ2-7; D gene uncertain. TRBV5-3 is flagged as an ORF with uncertain function. This CDR3 has 11 residues. Trimming took off 5 bases at V and 3 bases at J, with 6 bases between the two ends. In DNA form, the CDR3 reads TGTGCCAGAAGTCCCATCTACGAGCAGTACTTC. Residues: CARSPIYEQYF.

V is TRBV18 and J is TRBJ2-7; 10 bases agree with TRBD1. The junction had 8 bases not matched to a gene; V was cut back by 5 bases and J by 4 bases. The germline gives CDR1 KGHSH, CDR2 LQKENI. The length of the CDR3 is 15 residues. The DNA for the CDR3 is TGTGCCAGCTCATCTGGACAGGGGGAGCGATACGAGCAGTACTTC. Amino acid sequence: CASSSGQGERYEQYF.

The chain is built from TRBV18 and TRBJ2-1, with 7 bases aligning to TRBD1. The CDR3 has 17 amino acids. Unmatched junction bases numbered 7, after V lost 2 bases and J lost 0 bases. Germline V gene lookup returns CDR1 KGHSH and CDR2 LQKENI. In nucleotides, the CDR3 is TGTGCCAGCTCACCATTCTCACAGGGGTCCTCCTACAATGAGCAGTTCTTC. Protein product: CASSPFSQGSSYNEQFF.

The chain couples TRBV5-4 to TRBJ1-4, with 9 bases that match TRBD1. Looked up from germline, CDR1 is SGHNT and CDR2 is YYREEE (reference sequence). This CDR3 is built from 16 residues. V lost 2 bases and J lost 0; bases outside the gene matches: 2. The CDR3 DNA reads TGTGCCAGCAGCTTAGACAGGGGGGCAACTAATGAAAAACTGTTTTTT. This codes for CASSLDRGATNEKLFF.

The chain carries TRBV6-5 and TRBJ1-5; 9 bases are a match to TRBD1. The CDR3 sequence is 14 residues long. The junction had 6 bases not matched to a gene; V was cut back by 6 bases and J by 6 bases. Germline V lookup: CDR1 MNHEY, CDR2 SVGAGI. CDR3 amino acids: CASSRTGGVQPQHF. The DNA for the CDR3 is TGTGCCAGCAGCCGAACAGGGGGCGTTCAGCCCCAGCATTTT.

The rearrangement joins TRBV27 to TRBJ1-1; TRBD1 matches 9 bases. V lost 3 bases, J lost 1 base, and 18 bases stayed unmatched. The CDR3 is 20 amino acids. Germline CDR1 reads MNHEY; CDR2 reads SMNVEV (reference sequence). The CDR3 is CASSFRATPDRGQWNTEAFF. The CDR3 DNA is TGTGCCAGCAGTTTTCGGGCGACGCCGGACAGGGGTCAATGGAACACTGAAGCTTTCTTT.

This sequence joins TRBV2 and TRBJ1-2, with TRBD1 as a possible D gene (6 bases). Between the trimmed V and J ends, which lost 3 bases and 2 bases, there was a span of 10 bases. CDR1 and CDR2 (germline): SNHLY, FYNNEI. The CDR3 extends over 14 amino acids. The CDR3 coding sequence is TGTGCCAGCAGTGATATGCAGGGGAACTATGGCTACACCTTC. Amino acids: CASSDMQGNYGYTF. The variable domain in full, with the rest retrieved from reference TRBV2 and TRBJ1-2, is EPEVTQTPSHQVTQMGQEVILRCVPISNHLYFYWYRQILGQKVEFLVSFYNNEISEKSEIFDDQFSVERPDGSNFTLKIRSTKLEDSAMYFCASSDMQGNYGYTFGSGTRLTVV.

Here the CDR3 reads CASSYSYRGSYEQYF. In DNA form, the CDR3 reads TGTGCCAGCAGTTACTCTTACAGGGGATCCTACGAGCAGTACTTC. The chain employs TRBV6-6 and TRBJ2-7; 7 nucleotides line up with TRBD1. V was pared by 0 bases and J by 1 base, with 3 bases of the junction left unmatched. The CDR3 totals 15 residues. Germline V gives CDR1 MNHNY, CDR2 SVGAGI (reference sequence).

The chain is built from TRBV6-6 and TRBJ2-7; the D is unclear. The V end was cut by 1 base, the J end by 3 bases, with 10 bases between. CDR3 size: 14 residues. The germline gives CDR1 MNHNY, CDR2 SVGAGI (reference sequence). CDR3 nucleotides: TGTGCCAGCAGTTACTTACAGACCCACTACGAGCAGTACTTC. Translation: CASSYLQTHYEQYF.

V gene TRBV10-3 combines with J gene TRBJ2-7; D is perhaps TRBD1 (6 bases). Deletions cut 4 bases from V and 2 bases from J, with 9 bases between. This CDR3 comprises 13 residues. Germline CDR1 ENHRY, CDR2 SYGVKD. The CDR3 nucleotides are TGTGCCATCAGTGGACAGGTCACCTACGAGCAGTACTTC. It translates to CAISGQVTYEQYF.

This rearrangement joins TRBV4-3 to TRBJ2-3; tentatively, D is TRBD1 (6 bases). Germline V lookup: CDR1 LGHNA, CDR2 YSLEER. The CDR3 covers 16 residues. Trimming removed 0 bases at V and 2 bases at J, with 12 bases between. The CDR3 nucleotides are TGCGCCAGCAGCCAAGACGGCAGGGGTTTCACAGATACGCAGTATTTT. Amino acids: CASSQDGRGFTDTQYF.

The V call is TRBV10-3, the J call TRBJ1-1, with 10 bases fitting TRBD1. V dropped 2 bases and J dropped 6; count of bases not matched to a gene: 9. This CDR3 is 16 amino acids long. Germline CDR1 reads ENHRY; CDR2 reads SYGVKD. The CDR3 bases are TGTGCCATCAGTGAGGATGTAGGGACAGGGGAGGCTGAAGCTTTCTTT. This encodes CAISEDVGTGEAEAFF.

As for this clone: Distinct nucleotide sequences in the sample also encode this CDR3. V and J are TRBV11-2 and TRBJ2-7; D not resolved. Germline lookup yields CDR1 SGHAT and CDR2 FQNNGV. The CDR3 spans 11 residues. V lost 5 bases, J lost 0 bases, and 2 bases lay in between. The CDR3 sequence is CASSPSYEQYF. The CDR3 bases are TGTGCCAGCAGCCCCTCCTACGAGCAGTACTTC. Full variable domain (rest looked up from reference TRBV11-2 and TRBJ2-7): EAGVAQSPRYKIIEKRQSVAFWCNPISGHATLYWYQQILGQGPKLLIQFQNNGVVDDSQLPKDRFSAERLKGVDSTLKIQPAKLEDSAVYLCASSPSYEQYFGPGTRLTVT.

V usage is TRBV6-5 and J usage is TRBJ2-7; 11 bases map to TRBD2. V lost 0 bases to trimming and J lost 5 bases; unmatched junction nucleotides: 6. The CDR3 extends over 16 amino acids. The germline V gene has CDR1 MNHEY and CDR2 SVGAGI. The CDR3 DNA reads TGTGCCAGCAGTTACTCAGTACTAGCGGGGGTGGACGAGCAGTACTTC. It is translated as CASSYSVLAGVDEQYF.

V usage is TRBV15 and J usage is TRBJ1-6; D gene uncertain. CDR3 length: 15 amino acids. Germline values: CDR1 LNHNV, CDR2 YYDKDF (reference sequence). Trimming removed 0 bases from V and 6 bases from J, with 9 bases in between. This chain's CDR3 is CATSRDPQPNSPLHF. DNA for the CDR3: TGTGCCACCAGCAGAGATCCTCAGCCTAATTCACCCCTCCACTTT.

The chain has TRBV28 and TRBJ1-1; TRBD1 aligns across 7 bases. J was trimmed by 1 base and V by 8 bases; bases with no gene match: 4. Germline CDR1 is MDHEN and CDR2 is SYDVKM. The CDR3 runs 13 residues. CDR3 nucleotide sequence: TGTGCCAGCTACAGACAGGGGAACACTGAAGCTTTCTTT. Protein: CASYRQGNTEAFF.

V usage is TRBV5-4 and J usage is TRBJ2-2; weak D call: TRBD2 (5 bases). Trimming pared 0 bases from V and 5 bases from J, leaving 14 bases between. The CDR3 sequence is 16 residues long. The V gene's germline CDR1 is SGHNT and CDR2 YYREEE (reference sequence). The CDR3 DNA reads as TGTGCCAGCAGCTTGGAGCCCTACGGGAAAACCGGGGAGCTGTTTTTT. Residues: CASSLEPYGKTGELFF. The full variable domain, rest sourced from reference TRBV5-4 and TRBJ2-2, is ETGVTQSPTHLIKTRGQQVTLRCSSQSGHNTVSWYQQALGQGPQFIFQYYREEENGRGNFPPRFSGLQFPNYSSELNVNALELDDSALYLCASSLEPYGKTGELFFGEGSRLTVL.